Following are 9 T cell receptor beta chains from one sample sequenced in a study of T cell responses to AZD1222 COVID-19 vaccine. Clones were sequenced by immunoSEQ multiplex PCR, and TCRdb holds only the in-frame ones, with some missing. The table includes about 130,000 clones, about 94% detected once. The sample in question was peripheral blood, obtained on day 0 of AZD1222 vaccination. Receptor source: an adult in good health.

The V call is TRBV9, the J call TRBJ2-3, with D perhaps given as TRBD1 or TRBD2 (5 bases each). CDR3 length: 15 amino acids. V shed 4 bases and J shed 5 bases, with 17 bases lying between them. The V gene's germline CDR1 is SGDLS and CDR2 YYNGEE. The CDR3 nucleotides are TGTGCCAGCAGCACGGGACCCAGGGCGCAAGATACGCAGTATTTT. Translation gives CASSTGPRAQDTQYF.

In this sample, this clone turned up once. V and J are TRBV6-1 and TRBJ2-2; maybe TRBD1 (7 bases). Trimming pared 2 bases from V and 0 bases from J, leaving 16 bases between. CDR1 and CDR2 from the germline V gene are MNHNS and SASEGT. The CDR3 is 18 amino acids. CDR3 sequence: CASSELGGRGANTGELFF. The CDR3 bases are TGTGCCAGCAGTGAATTGGGAGGCAGGGGGGCGAACACCGGGGAGCTGTTTTTT.

A single count supports this clone. The chain links TRBV6-5 to TRBJ2-1; D is ambiguous. V dropped 8 bases and J dropped 4 bases, with 6 bases sitting between them. The CDR3 contains 11 residues. Looked up from germline, CDR1 is MNHEY and CDR2 is SVGAGI. The CDR3 region is CASRLYNEQFF. CDR3 DNA: TGTGCCAGCCGGCTATACAATGAGCAGTTCTTC.

The chain combines TRBV30 with TRBJ1-1, with 11 nucleotides matching TRBD1. The V and J ends lost 7 bases and 2 bases, in that order; junction bases with no gene match: 6. Germline V gene sequence: CDR1 GTSNPN, CDR2 SVGIG (reference sequence). This CDR3 contains 14 residues. The CDR3 loop reads CAFLDRGPNTEAFF. The CDR3 DNA follows: TGTGCCTTTCTGGACAGGGGGCCAAACACTGAAGCTTTCTTT.

The CDR3 region is CAISESSRGLENTIYF. CDR3 DNA sequence: TGTGCCATCAGTGAGTCGTCCAGGGGGCTTGAAAACACCATATATTTT. This chain uses TRBV10-3 with TRBJ1-3; 8 bases match TRBD1. The germline CDR1 and CDR2 sequences are ENHRY and SYGVKD. Trimming removed 0 bases from V and 6 bases from J; junction bases left unmatched: 7. The CDR3 is 16 amino acids.

The J gene is TRBJ1-1, the V gene TRBV11-2; TRBD1 is a possible D gene (6 bases). CDR3 size: 13 residues. Trimming shortened V by 5 bases and J by 2 bases, and 9 bases separated the two germline ends. Germline V gene lookup returns CDR1 SGHAT and CDR2 FQNNGV. The CDR3 region is CASSLDSNTEAFF. CDR3 DNA sequence: TGTGCCAGCAGCCTGGACAGCAACACTGAAGCTTTCTTT. Combining the CDR3 with reference TRBV11-2 and TRBJ1-1 gives the whole variable domain EAGVAQSPRYKIIEKRQSVAFWCNPISGHATLYWYQQILGQGPKLLIQFQNNGVVDDSQLPKDRFSAERLKGVDSTLKIQPAKLEDSAVYLCASSLDSNTEAFFGQGTRLTVV.

This rearrangement joins TRBV18 to TRBJ1-1; D is unresolved. This CDR3 is 18 amino acids long. Germline CDR1 is KGHSH and CDR2 is LQKENI. The V end lost 2 bases, the J end lost 0 bases, and 19 bases lay between the germline ends. The CDR3: CASSPSSGSGGLNTEAFF. The DNA of the CDR3 is TGTGCCAGCTCACCAAGCTCGGGCTCAGGAGGCCTGAACACTGAAGCTTTCTTT.

The chain carries TRBV12-3 or TRBV12-4 and TRBJ2-1; D is unresolved. V was cut by 4 bases and J by 7 bases, with 5 bases left in between. This CDR3 has 11 amino acids. The CDR3 DNA reads TGTGCCAGCAGTTGGGGAAATGAGCAGTTCTTC. Translated: CASSWGNEQFF.

This clone showed up just once. The chain has TRBV24-1 and TRBJ2-3, with 7 bases that match TRBD1. Unmatched junction bases numbered 9, after V lost 7 bases and J lost 6 bases. There are 14 residues in the CDR3. Germline loops: CDR1 KGHDR, CDR2 SFDVKD. CDR3 residues: CATSPGQLRDTQYF. CDR3 DNA sequence: TGTGCCACCAGCCCGGGACAGTTGAGGGATACGCAGTATTTT.